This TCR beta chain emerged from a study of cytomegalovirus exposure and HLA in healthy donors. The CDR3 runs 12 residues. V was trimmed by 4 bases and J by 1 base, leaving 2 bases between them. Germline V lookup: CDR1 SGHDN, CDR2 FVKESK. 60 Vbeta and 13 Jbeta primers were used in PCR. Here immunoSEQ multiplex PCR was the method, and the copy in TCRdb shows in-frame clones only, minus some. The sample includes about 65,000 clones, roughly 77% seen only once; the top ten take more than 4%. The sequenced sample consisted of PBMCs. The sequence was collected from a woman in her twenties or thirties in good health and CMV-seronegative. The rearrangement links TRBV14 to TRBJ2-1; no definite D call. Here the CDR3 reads CASSLSYNEQFF. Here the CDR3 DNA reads TGTGCCAGCAGCCTATCCTACAATGAGCAGTTCTTC. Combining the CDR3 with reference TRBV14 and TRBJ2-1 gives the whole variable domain EAGVTQFPSHSVIEKGQTVTLRCDPISGHDNLYWYRRVMGKEIKFLLHFVKESKQDESGMPNNRFLAERTGGTYSTLKVQPAELEDSGVYFCASSLSYNEQFFGPGTRLTVL.